This entry is about one T cell receptor (beta chain). Its antigen is currently unknown. This entry is derived from a study of cytomegalovirus exposure and HLA in healthy donors. About the research overall: Around 77% of 350 to 400 genotyped donors fell in the Caucasian-associated ancestry cluster. Points from the study as a whole: In terms of immune exposure information, only CMV serostatus was available.

In the PCR, 60 Vbeta and 13 Jbeta primers were used. Some clones are missing from TCRdb's copy, which holds only in-frame ones; the method was immunoSEQ multiplex PCR. The sample lists approximately 150,000 clones, roughly 80% occurring once. Trimming pared 2 bases from V and 7 bases from J, leaving 12 bases between. Germline V gene sequence: CDR1 MNHNS, CDR2 SASEGT. The CDR3 is 13 amino acids. Material for sequencing was PBMCs. This sequence joins TRBV6-1 and TRBJ2-7; D possibly corresponds to TRBD2 (6 bases). The TCR comes from a man between 25 and 39 years old in good health and CMV-seronegative. The CDR3 DNA sequence: TGTGCCAGCAGTGAAAAGGTGCGGGGAGAGCAGTACTTC. This sequence encodes CASSEKVRGEQYF.